The present TCR beta chain was sequenced within a study of blood T cell repertoires in COVID-19. Study in general: Italy, Spain and the United States were the sources of the convalescent and acute COVID-19 samples. T cells, B-cell-depleted T cells, or PBMCs supplied cDNA or gDNA.

Authors' data handling: Researchers report that nucleated cell counts were estimated from reference gene primer amplification. Sequencing used immunoSEQ multiplex PCR; TCRdb keeps in-frame clones, though not all of them. V and J calls and clone size are copied from that table; D and trimming were computed from the DNA. The sample contains about 120,000 clones, around nine tenths of which appear only once. The CDR3 contains 14 residues. CDR1 and CDR2 from the germline V gene are LNHDA and SQIVND (reference sequence). Unmatched junction bases numbered 5, after V lost 3 bases and J lost 4 bases. Input material: peripheral blood. The clonotype originates from a man aged 45 to 65 with active COVID-19. The rearrangement links TRBV19 to TRBJ1-2; 7 bases line up with TRBD1. This CDR3 reads CASSIQTGSYGYTF. The DNA of the CDR3 is TGTGCCAGTAGTATTCAGACAGGGAGCTATGGCTACACCTTC. The variable domain in full, completed from reference TRBV19 and TRBJ1-2, reads DGGITQSPKYLFRKEGQNVTLSCEQNLNHDAMYWYRQDPGQGLRLIYYSQIVNDFQKGDIAEGYSVSREKKESFPLTVTSAQKNPTAFYLCASSIQTGSYGYTFGSGTRLTVV.